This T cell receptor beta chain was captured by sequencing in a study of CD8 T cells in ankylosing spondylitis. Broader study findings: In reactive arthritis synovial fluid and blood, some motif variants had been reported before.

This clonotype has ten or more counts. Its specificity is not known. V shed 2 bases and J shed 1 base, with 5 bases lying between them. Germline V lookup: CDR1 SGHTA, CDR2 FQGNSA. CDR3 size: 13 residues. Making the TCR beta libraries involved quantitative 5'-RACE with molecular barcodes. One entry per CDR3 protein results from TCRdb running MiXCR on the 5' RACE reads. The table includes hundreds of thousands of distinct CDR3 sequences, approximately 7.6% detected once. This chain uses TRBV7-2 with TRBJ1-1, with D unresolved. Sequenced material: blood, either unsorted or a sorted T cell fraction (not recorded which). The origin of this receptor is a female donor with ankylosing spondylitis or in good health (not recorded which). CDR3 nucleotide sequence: TGTGCCAGCAGCTTATACACGAACACTGAAGCTTTCTTT. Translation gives CASSLYTNTEAFF.